The text below deals with one T cell receptor (beta chain). Its antigen remains unidentified. This entry belongs to a study of shared clonotypes between healthy human individuals. Whole-study results and caveats: The represented genetic and exposure-history diversity was limited by the small number of donors.

Splitting of each subset's genomic DNA was done evenly across several immunoSEQ plates. Methods used by the authors: Junction-only immunoSEQ sequences carried no quality scores, so filtering differed. Only in-frame clones appear in the TCRdb table, and some are missing; sequencing was by immunoSEQ multiplex PCR. D and trimming come from the DNA, and the V and J calls and clone size come from that table. Among about a million clones listed, approximately 72% were seen once. This CDR3 has 15 residues. In germline, CDR1 is MRHNA, CDR2 SNTAGT. V shed 4 bases and J shed 2 bases, with 15 bases lying between them.

This TCR came from a man between 18 and 35 years old in good health. The chain uses TRBV6-4 and TRBJ2-7, with D possibly TRBD1 on 6 matching bases. The sequenced sample consisted of memory CD4+ T cells sorted from blood. Described subset: CD45RA-negative fraction. The CDR3 DNA reads TGTGCCAGCAGTGTACAGGGTCCGGTGACCTACGAGCAGTACTTC. Protein: CASSVQGPVTYEQYF.